This record concerns one T cell receptor (beta chain) sequence. PCR employed 60 Vbeta and 13 Jbeta primers. Sequenced by immunoSEQ multiplex PCR; TCRdb stores in-frame clones only, minus some. The sample yields 100,000 or so clones, roughly four fifths seen once. This CDR3 is built from 19 residues. Germline V lookup: CDR1 SGHTA, CDR2 FQGNSA. Germline trimming cut 3 bases from V and 1 base from J; bases unmatched to any gene: 12. This entry belongs to a study of cytomegalovirus exposure and HLA in healthy donors. In the study overall: Genotyping of nearly 400 donors showed that 65% to 90% belonged to the Caucasian-associated ancestry cluster.

The chain uses TRBV7-2 and TRBJ2-1; TRBD2 matches at 10 bases. The receptor comes from a male donor in good health and CMV-seropositive. The sample consisted of PBMCs. CDR3 sequence: CASSLLNSGGPGSYNEQFF. The CDR3 nucleotides read TGTGCCAGCAGCTTGCTCAATAGCGGGGGGCCGGGGTCCTACAATGAGCAGTTCTTC.